This entry concerns a single TCR beta chain. Its specificity is not known. Sequenced by immunoSEQ multiplex PCR; TCRdb stores in-frame clones only, minus some. The table lists around 82,000 clones, around 88% of them singletons. These data belong to a study of OX40 agonist ivuxolimab in advanced cancers. As for the study in general: Patients were treated with ivuxolimab, an agonistic anti-OX40 (CD134) antibody. The study's findings and limits: At 0.1 to 3.0 mg/kg and by week 6, CD4+ and CD8+ T cells in the blood had expanded clonally.

This material consisted of CD4+ or CD8+ T cells sorted from blood, taken in a trial of the OX40 agonist ivuxolimab. The receptor was derived from an adult with an advanced solid tumor such as melanoma, head and neck, liver or kidney cancer.

The CDR3 DNA sequence: TGCGCCAGCAGCTTGGAAGGACAGGGGGCGAAGAATGAGCAGTTCTTC. This encodes CASSLEGQGAKNEQFF. This chain joins TRBV5-1 and TRBJ2-1; 11 nucleotides match TRBD1. CDR1 is SGHRS and CDR2 is YFSETQ in the germline V gene. J lost 7 bases, V lost 0 bases, and 6 bases had no gene match. This CDR3 contains 16 residues.